The 8 T cell receptor beta chains listed next were all sequenced from one sample in a study of cytomegalovirus exposure and HLA in healthy donors. Researchers ran the PCR with 60 Vbeta and 13 Jbeta primers. Profiling relied on immunoSEQ multiplex PCR, and the TCRdb table lists in-frame clones only, not all of them. The repertoire holds nearly 65,000 clones, with approximately 76% as singletons. The specimen was PBMCs. These receptor sequences come from a man aged 50 to 60 in good health and CMV-seronegative.

The chain recombines TRBV7-9 with TRBJ2-3; TRBD1 matches at 8 bases. With V trimmed by 5 bases and J by 0 bases, 7 bases remained unmatched. CDR1 and CDR2 from the germline V gene are SEHNR and FQNEAQ (reference sequence). The CDR3 has 16 amino acids. CDR3 nucleotide sequence: TGTGCCAGCAGCGCATTGGACAGGGTGAGCACAGATACGCAGTATTTT. It translates to CASSALDRVSTDTQYF.

The chain employs TRBV28 and TRBJ2-1, with 12 positions matching TRBD2. CDR3 length: 18 residues. Losses at the gene ends were 5 bases for V and 8 bases for J; bases not matched to a gene: 16. Germline V gene sequence: CDR1 MDHEN, CDR2 SYDVKM. The CDR3 sequence: CASSAFVRTSGKAYEQFF. The DNA of the CDR3 is TGTGCCAGCAGTGCCTTCGTAAGGACTAGCGGGAAGGCATATGAGCAGTTCTTC.

The CDR3 bases are TGTGCCAGCAGCTTAGGTCCCAGGGGTAATGAGCAGTTCTTC. Protein: CASSLGPRGNEQFF. The chain recombines TRBV7-3 with TRBJ2-1; tentatively, D is TRBD1 (6 bases). Looked up from germline, CDR1 is SGHTA and CDR2 is FQGTGA. V was trimmed by 2 bases and J by 7 bases, leaving 12 bases between them. CDR3 length equals 14 residues.

A remark on this clone: Other nucleotide sequences from this sample produce the same CDR3. This chain uses TRBV5-1 with TRBJ2-7, with D perhaps matching TRBD1 (6 bases). This CDR3 has 12 residues. Germline CDR1 reads SGHRS; CDR2 reads YFSETQ. Trimming left V 4 bases short and J 5 bases short, with 10 bases between. The chain's CDR3 is CASSPDRDEQYF. CDR3 in DNA: TGCGCCAGCAGCCCGGACAGAGACGAGCAGTACTTC.

The CDR3 sequence: CASSQAYEYEQYF. The DNA of the CDR3 is TGCGCCAGCAGCCAAGCTTACGAGTACGAGCAGTACTTC. The chain joins TRBV4-1 to TRBJ2-7, with D uncertain. CDR1 and CDR2 from the germline V gene are MGHRA and YSYEKL. The germline V and J ends were trimmed by 1 base and 4 bases, with 8 bases remaining between them. The CDR3 totals 13 residues.

The chain combines TRBV15 with TRBJ1-4; TRBD1 matches 7 bases. This CDR3 is 15 amino acids long. J was trimmed by 8 bases and V by 4 bases; bases with no gene match: 10. The germline CDR1 and CDR2 sequences are LNHNV and YYDKDF (reference sequence). The CDR3 DNA follows: TGTGCCACCAGCACAATGGGGATAGGGGGCGAAAAACTGTTTTTT. Translated: CATSTMGIGGEKLFF. The full variable domain, with the rest looked up from reference TRBV15 and TRBJ1-4, is DAMVIQNPRYQVTQFGKPVTLSCSQTLNHNVMYWYQQKSSQAPKLLFHYYDKDFNNEADTPDNFQSRRPNTSFCFLDIRSPGLGDTAMYLCATSTMGIGGEKLFFGSGTQLSVL.

V and J are TRBV6-5 and TRBJ2-5; TRBD2 agrees at 8 bases. CDR1 and CDR2 from the germline V gene are MNHEY and SVGAGI. V was clipped by 8 bases and J by 11 bases; unmatched bases: 7. The CDR3 length is 11 residues. CDR3 region: CASGAGGEQYF. The CDR3 DNA follows: TGTGCCAGCGGCGCCGGGGGGGAGCAGTACTTC.

The chain carries TRBV18 and TRBJ2-2; 9 bases map to TRBD1. Losses at the gene ends were 3 bases for V and 4 bases for J; bases not matched to a gene: 3. Germline-derived CDR1 and CDR2 are KGHSH and LQKENI. The CDR3 is made up of 15 amino acids. In DNA, the CDR3 is TGTGCCAGCTCACCTGGACAGGGGACCACCGGGGAGCTGTTTTTT. Protein: CASSPGQGTTGELFF.